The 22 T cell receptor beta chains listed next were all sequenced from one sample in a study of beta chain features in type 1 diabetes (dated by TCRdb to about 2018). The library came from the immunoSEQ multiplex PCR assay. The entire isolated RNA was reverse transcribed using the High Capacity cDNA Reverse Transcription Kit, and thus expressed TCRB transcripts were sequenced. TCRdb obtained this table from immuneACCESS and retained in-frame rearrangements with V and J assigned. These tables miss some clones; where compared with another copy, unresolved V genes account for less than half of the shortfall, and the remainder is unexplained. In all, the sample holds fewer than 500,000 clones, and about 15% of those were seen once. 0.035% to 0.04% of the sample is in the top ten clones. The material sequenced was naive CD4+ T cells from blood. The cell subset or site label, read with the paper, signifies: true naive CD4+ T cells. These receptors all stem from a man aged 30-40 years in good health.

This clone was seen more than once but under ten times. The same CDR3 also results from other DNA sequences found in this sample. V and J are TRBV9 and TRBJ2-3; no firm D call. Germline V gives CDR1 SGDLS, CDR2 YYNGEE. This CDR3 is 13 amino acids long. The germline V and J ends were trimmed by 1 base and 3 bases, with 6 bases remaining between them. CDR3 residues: CASSVSSTDTQYF. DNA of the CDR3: TGTGCCAGCAGCGTATCTAGTACAGATACGCAGTATTTT.

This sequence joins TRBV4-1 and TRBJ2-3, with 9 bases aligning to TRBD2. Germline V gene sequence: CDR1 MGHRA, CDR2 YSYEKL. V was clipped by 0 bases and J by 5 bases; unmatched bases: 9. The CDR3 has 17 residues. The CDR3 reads CASSQDFSGGRGDTQYF. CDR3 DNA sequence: TGCGCCAGCAGCCAAGATTTTAGCGGGGGTCGGGGAGATACGCAGTATTTT.

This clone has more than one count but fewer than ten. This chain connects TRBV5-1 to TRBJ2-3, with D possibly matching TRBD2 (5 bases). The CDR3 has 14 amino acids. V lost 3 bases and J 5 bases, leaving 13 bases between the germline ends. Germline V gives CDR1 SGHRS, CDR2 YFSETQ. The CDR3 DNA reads TGCGCCAGCAGCTCGGACGGGATGAGAGATACGCAGTATTTT. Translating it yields CASSSDGMRDTQYF.

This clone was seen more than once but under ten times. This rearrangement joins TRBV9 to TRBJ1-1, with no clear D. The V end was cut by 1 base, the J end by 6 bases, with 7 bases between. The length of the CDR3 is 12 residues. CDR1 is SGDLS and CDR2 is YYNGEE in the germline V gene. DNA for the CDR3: TGTGCCAGCAGCGTATTGCACGCTGAAGCTTTCTTT. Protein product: CASSVLHAEAFF. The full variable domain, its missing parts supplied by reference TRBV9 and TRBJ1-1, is DSGVTQTPKHLITATGQRVTLRCSPRSGDLSVYWYQQSLDQGLQFLIQYYNGEERAKGNILERFSAQQFPDLHSELNLSSLELGDSALYFCASSVLHAEAFFGQGTRLTVV.

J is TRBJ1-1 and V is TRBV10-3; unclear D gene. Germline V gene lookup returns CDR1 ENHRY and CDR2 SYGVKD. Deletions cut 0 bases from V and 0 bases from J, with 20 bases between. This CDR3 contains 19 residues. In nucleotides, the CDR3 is TGTGCCATCAGTGAGTCGATCGGTGCTAGGAGGACCTTGAACACTGAAGCTTTCTTT. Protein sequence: CAISESIGARRTLNTEAFF.

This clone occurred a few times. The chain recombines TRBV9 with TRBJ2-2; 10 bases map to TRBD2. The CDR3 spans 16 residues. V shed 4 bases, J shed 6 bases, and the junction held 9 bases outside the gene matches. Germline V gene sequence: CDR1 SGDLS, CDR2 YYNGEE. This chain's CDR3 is CASSSGLAIGAGELFF. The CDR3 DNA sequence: TGTGCCAGCAGCTCGGGACTAGCGATAGGGGCCGGGGAGCTGTTTTTT.

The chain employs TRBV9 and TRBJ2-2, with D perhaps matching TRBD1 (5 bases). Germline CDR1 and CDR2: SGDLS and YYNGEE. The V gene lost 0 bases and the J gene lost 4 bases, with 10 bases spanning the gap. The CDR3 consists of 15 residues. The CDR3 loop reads CASSVGQGATGELFF. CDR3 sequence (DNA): TGTGCCAGCAGCGTAGGGCAAGGGGCCACCGGGGAGCTGTTTTTT.

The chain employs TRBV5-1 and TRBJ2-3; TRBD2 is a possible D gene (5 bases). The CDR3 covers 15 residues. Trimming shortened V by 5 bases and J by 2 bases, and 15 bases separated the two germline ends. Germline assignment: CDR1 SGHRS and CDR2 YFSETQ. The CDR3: CASRAIGEPTDTQYF. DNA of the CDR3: TGCGCCAGCAGGGCTATCGGGGAGCCCACAGATACGCAGTATTTT.

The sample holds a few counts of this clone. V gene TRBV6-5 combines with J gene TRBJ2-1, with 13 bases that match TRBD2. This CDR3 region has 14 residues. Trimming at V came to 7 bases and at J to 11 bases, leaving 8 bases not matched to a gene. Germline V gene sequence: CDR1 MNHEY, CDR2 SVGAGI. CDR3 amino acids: CASKPGLAGPKQFF. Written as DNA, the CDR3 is TGTGCCAGCAAACCGGGACTAGCGGGACCCAAGCAGTTCTTC.

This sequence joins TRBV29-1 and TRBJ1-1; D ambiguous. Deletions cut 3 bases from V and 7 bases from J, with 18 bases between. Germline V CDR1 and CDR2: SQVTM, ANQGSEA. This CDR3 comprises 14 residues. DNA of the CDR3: TGCAGCGTTGACCATGGGCACCCAACGGGTGAAGCTTTCTTT. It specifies CSVDHGHPTGEAFF. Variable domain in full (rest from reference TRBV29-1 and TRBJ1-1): SAVISQKPSRDICQRGTSLTIQCQVDSQVTMMFWYRQQPGQSLTLIATANQGSEATYESGFVIDKFPISRPNLTFSTLTVSNMSPEDSSIYLCSVDHGHPTGEAFFGQGTRLTVV.

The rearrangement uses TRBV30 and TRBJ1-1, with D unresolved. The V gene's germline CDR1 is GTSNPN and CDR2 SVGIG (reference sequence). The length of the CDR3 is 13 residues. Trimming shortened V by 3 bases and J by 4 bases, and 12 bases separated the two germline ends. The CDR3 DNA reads TGTGCCTGGAGGGGCGGGCCTGGCACTGAAGCTTTCTTT. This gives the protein CAWRGGPGTEAFF.

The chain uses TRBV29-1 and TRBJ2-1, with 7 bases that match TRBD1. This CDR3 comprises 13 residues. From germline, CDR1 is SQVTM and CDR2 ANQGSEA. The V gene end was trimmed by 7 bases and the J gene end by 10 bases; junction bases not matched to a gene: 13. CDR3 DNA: TGCAGCGATAGACAGGGAGCGATCGGGGAGCAGTTCTTC. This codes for CSDRQGAIGEQFF.

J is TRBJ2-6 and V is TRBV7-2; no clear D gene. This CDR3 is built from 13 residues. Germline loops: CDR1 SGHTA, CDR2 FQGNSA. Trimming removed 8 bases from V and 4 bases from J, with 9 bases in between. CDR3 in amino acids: CASGVSGANVLTF. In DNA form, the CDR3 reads TGTGCCAGCGGCGTGTCAGGGGCCAACGTCCTGACTTTC.

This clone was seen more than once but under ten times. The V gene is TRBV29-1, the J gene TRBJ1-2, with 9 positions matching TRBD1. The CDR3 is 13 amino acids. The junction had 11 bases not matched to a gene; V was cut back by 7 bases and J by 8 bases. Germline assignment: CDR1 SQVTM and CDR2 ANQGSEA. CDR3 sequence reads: CSASAKTGGGYTF. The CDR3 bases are TGCAGCGCTTCCGCCAAGACAGGGGGAGGCTACACCTTC.

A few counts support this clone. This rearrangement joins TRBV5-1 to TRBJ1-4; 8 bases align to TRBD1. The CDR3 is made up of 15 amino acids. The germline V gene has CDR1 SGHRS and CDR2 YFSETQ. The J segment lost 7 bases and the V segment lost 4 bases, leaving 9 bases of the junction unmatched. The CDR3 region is CASSETGTGGEKLFF. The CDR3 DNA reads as TGCGCCAGCAGCGAAACCGGGACAGGAGGTGAAAAACTGTTTTTT.

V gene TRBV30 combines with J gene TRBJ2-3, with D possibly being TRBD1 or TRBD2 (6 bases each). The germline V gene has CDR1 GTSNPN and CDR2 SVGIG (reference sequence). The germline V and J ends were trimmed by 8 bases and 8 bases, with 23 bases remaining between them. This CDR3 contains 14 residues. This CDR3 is CAGGQGRKEGTQYF. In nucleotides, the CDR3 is TGTGCCGGGGGCCAGGGACGGAAGGAGGGTACGCAGTATTTT.

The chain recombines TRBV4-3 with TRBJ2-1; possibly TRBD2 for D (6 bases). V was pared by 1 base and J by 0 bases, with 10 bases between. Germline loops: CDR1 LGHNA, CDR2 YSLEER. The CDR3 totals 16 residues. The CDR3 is CASSQVSGNSYNEQFF. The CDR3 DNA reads TGCGCCAGCAGCCAAGTTAGCGGAAACTCCTACAATGAGCAGTTCTTC.

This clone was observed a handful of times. CDR3 sequence reads: CASSPSRGSSYNEQFF. The CDR3 DNA sequence: TGTGCCAGCTCCCCATCCCGGGGAAGCTCCTACAATGAGCAGTTCTTC. J is TRBJ2-1 and V is TRBV18; possible D gene TRBD2, 5 bases. CDR1 and CDR2 (germline): KGHSH, LQKENI. This CDR3 has 16 amino acids. Trimming pared 6 bases from V and 0 bases from J, leaving 15 bases between.

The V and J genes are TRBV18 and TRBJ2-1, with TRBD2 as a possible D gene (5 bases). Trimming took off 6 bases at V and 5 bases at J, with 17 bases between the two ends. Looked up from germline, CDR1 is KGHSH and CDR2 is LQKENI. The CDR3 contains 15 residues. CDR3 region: CASSPSLGGDNEQFF. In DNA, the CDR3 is TGTGCCAGCTCCCCATCCTTAGGAGGAGACAATGAGCAGTTCTTC.

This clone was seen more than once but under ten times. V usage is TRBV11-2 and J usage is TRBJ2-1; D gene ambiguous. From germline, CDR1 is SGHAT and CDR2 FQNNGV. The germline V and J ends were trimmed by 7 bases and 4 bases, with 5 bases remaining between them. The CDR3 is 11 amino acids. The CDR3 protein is CASTTYNEQFF. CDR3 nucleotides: TGTGCCAGCACTACATACAATGAGCAGTTCTTC.

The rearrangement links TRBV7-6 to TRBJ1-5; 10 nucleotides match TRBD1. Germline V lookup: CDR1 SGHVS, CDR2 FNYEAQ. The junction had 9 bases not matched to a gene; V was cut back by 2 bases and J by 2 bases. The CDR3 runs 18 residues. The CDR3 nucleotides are TGTGCCAGCAGCTTATCACTGGGGACAGGGGCCCGCAATCAGCCCCAGCATTTT. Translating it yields CASSLSLGTGARNQPQHF.

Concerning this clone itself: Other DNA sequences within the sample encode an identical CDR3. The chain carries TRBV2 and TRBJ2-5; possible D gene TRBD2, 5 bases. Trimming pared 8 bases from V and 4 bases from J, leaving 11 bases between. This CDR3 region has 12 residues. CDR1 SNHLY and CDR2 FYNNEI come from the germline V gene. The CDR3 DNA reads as TGTGCCAGCTCGTGGACTTTAGAGACCCAGTACTTC. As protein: CASSWTLETQYF.